Below are 6 T cell receptor beta chains sequenced from a single sample in a study of T cells in Graves' hyperthyroidism and ophthalmopathy. TCR beta CDR3 regions were amplified from RNA transcripts. An initial round of RT-PCR targeting the TCR CDR3 relied on the HTBI primer set. TCRdb ran MiXCR on the multiplex PCR reads and lists one entry per CDR3 protein. The data contain 300,000 to 400,000 distinct CDR3 sequences, 18% of them seen just once; the ten biggest clones take up under 55%. The sequencing sample was made of blood. The receptors derive from a woman between 50 and 59 years old with Graves' hyperthyroidism.

This clonotype came up many times. The chain is built from TRBV2 and TRBJ1-5, with TRBD1 matching over 7 bases. CDR1 and CDR2 from the germline V gene are SNHLY and FYNNEI. The junction had 7 bases not matched to a gene; V was cut back by 5 bases and J by 3 bases. This CDR3 spans 15 amino acids. The chain's CDR3 is CASSWDRGDNQPQHF. The CDR3 nucleotides read TGTGCCAGCAGTTGGGACAGAGGAGACAATCAGCCCCAGCATTTT.

The chain joins TRBV28 to TRBJ2-7, with D tentatively TRBD1 or TRBD2 (6 bases each). The CDR3 runs 14 residues. V dropped 3 bases and J dropped 5 bases, with 14 bases sitting between them. The germline CDR1 and CDR2 sequences are MDHEN and SYDVKM. CDR3 in amino acids: CASSFQGRGDEQYF. CDR3 DNA sequence: TGTGCCAGCAGTTTCCAGGGGCGCGGGGACGAGCAGTACTTC.

This clonotype was detected many times. The J gene is TRBJ2-3, the V gene TRBV3-1, with D possibly matching TRBD2 (6 bases). Trimming shortened V by 4 bases and J by 4 bases, and 15 bases separated the two germline ends. The germline CDR1 and CDR2 sequences are LGHDT and YNNKEL (reference sequence). CDR3 size: 15 residues. CDR3: CASSLTPLAADTQYF. For the CDR3, the DNA is TGTGCCAGCAGCCTCACGCCATTAGCGGCAGATACGCAGTATTTT.

Details on this clonotype: An end of the junction differs from the germline gene, which may be a read error. The chain carries TRBV5-1 and TRBJ1-1, with a tentative D call TRBD1 (5 bases). The CDR3 is 14 residues long. Germline-derived CDR1 and CDR2 are SGHRS and YFSETQ. Here the CDR3 DNA reads TGCGCCAGTAAAAACCGGGACGCCAACATTGAAGCTTTCTTT. Translation: CASKNRDANIEAFF.

This clonotype was counted only a few times. This chain connects TRBV20-1 to TRBJ2-1; TRBD2 matches at 14 bases. The CDR3 extends over 19 amino acids. Losses at the gene ends were 3 bases for V and 0 bases for J; bases not matched to a gene: 10. The V gene's germline CDR1 is DFQATT and CDR2 SNEGSKA (reference sequence). For the CDR3, the DNA is TGCAGTGCTAGGGACATGACTAGCGGGGGGGTTAGCTCCTACAATGAGCAGTTCTTC. Translating gives CSARDMTSGGVSSYNEQFF.

This clonotype was observed a few times. The V gene is TRBV20-1, the J gene TRBJ1-2; weak D call: TRBD1 (6 bases). Trimming pared 3 bases from V and 5 bases from J, leaving 22 bases between. The CDR3 length is 16 residues. Germline loops: CDR1 DFQATT, CDR2 SNEGSKA (reference sequence). The CDR3 sequence: CSARVGNRDASYGYTF. As DNA, the CDR3 is TGCAGTGCTAGGGTGGGGAACAGGGATGCATCATATGGCTACACCTTC.